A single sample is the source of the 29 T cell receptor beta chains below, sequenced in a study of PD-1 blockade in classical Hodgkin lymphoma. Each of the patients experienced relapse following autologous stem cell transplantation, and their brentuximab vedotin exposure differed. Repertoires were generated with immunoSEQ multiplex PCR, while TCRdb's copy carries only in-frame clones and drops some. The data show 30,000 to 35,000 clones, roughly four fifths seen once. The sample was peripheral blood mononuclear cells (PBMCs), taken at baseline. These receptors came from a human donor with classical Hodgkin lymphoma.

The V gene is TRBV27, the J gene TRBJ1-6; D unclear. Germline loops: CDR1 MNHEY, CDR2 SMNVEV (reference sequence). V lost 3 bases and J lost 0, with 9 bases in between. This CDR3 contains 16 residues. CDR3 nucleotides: TGTGCCAGCAGTTTGACGGGTAGCTCCTATAATTCACCCCTCCACTTT. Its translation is CASSLTGSSYNSPLHF.

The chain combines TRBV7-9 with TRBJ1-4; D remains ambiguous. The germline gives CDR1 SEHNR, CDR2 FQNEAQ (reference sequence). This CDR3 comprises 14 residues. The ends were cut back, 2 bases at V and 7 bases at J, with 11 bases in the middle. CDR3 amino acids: CASSLQAGGEKLFF. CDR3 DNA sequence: TGTGCCAGCAGCTTACAGGCGGGCGGTGAAAAACTGTTTTTT.

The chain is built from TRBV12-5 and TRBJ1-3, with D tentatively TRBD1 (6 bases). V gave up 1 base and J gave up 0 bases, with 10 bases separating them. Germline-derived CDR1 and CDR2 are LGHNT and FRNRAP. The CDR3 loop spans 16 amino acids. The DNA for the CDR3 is TGTGCTAGTGGTTTGGGACAGGTCTACTCTGGAAACACCATATATTTT. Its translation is CASGLGQVYSGNTIYF.

Written as DNA, the CDR3 is TGTGCCACAGGGAGTGAGGGAACTGGGGCCAACGTCCTGACTTTC. Protein: CATGSEGTGANVLTF. This chain uses TRBV5-4 with TRBJ2-6; D could derive from TRBD1 or TRBD2 (5 bases each). V was trimmed by 9 bases and J by 2 bases, leaving 15 bases between them. Germline V gives CDR1 SGHNT, CDR2 YYREEE (reference sequence). The CDR3 covers 15 residues. Full variable domain (remainder filled in from reference TRBV5-4 and TRBJ2-6): ETGVTQSPTHLIKTRGQQVTLRCSSQSGHNTVSWYQQALGQGPQFIFQYYREEENGRGNFPPRFSGLQFPNYSSELNVNALELDDSALYLCATGSEGTGANVLTFGAGSRLTVL.

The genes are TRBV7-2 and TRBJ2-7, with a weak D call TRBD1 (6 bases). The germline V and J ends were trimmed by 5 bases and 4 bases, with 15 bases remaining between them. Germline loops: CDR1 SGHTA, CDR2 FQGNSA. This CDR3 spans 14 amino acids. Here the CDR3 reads CASSIDRQMYEQYF. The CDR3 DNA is TGTGCCAGCAGCATCGACAGGCAGATGTACGAGCAGTACTTC.

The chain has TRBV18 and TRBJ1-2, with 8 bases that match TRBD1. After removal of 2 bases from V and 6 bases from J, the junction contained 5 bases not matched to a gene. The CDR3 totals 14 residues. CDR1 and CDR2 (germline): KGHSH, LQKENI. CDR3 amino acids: CASSPTPTGDGYTF. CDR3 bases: TGTGCCAGCTCACCAACACCGACAGGGGATGGCTACACCTTC.

The CDR3 loop is CASSVGQGGNTGELFF. The CDR3 region has the DNA TGTGCCAGCAGCGTAGGCCAGGGGGGAAACACCGGGGAGCTGTTTTTT. This chain connects TRBV9 to TRBJ2-2; possibly TRBD1 for D (7 bases). This CDR3 is built from 16 residues. CDR1 and CDR2 (germline): SGDLS, YYNGEE. Between the trimmed V and J ends, which lost 0 bases and 2 bases, there was a span of 11 bases.

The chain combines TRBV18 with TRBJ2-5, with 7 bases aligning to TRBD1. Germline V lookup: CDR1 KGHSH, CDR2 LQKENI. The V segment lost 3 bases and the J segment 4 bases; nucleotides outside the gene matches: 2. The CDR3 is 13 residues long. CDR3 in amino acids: CASSPRGPETQYF. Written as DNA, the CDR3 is TGTGCCAGCTCACCTAGGGGGCCAGAGACCCAGTACTTC.

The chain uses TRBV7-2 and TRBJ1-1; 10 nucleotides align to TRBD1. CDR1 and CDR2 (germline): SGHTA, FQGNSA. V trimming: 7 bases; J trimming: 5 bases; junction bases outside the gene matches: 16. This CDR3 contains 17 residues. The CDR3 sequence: CASTTPGTGVDRTEAFF. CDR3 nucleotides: TGTGCCAGCACCACTCCCGGGACAGGGGTCGATAGAACTGAAGCTTTCTTT. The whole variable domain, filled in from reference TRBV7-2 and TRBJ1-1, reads GAGVSQSPSNKVTEKGKDVELRCDPISGHTALYWYRQSLGQGLEFLIYFQGNSAPDKSGLPSDRFSAERTGGSVSTLTIQRTQQEDSAVYLCASTTPGTGVDRTEAFFGQGTRLTVV.

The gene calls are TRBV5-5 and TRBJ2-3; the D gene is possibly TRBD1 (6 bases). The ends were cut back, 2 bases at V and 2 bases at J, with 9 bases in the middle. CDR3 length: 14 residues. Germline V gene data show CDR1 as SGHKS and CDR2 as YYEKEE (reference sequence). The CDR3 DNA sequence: TGTGCCAGCAGCTTAGGGACATTCACAGATACGCAGTATTTT. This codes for CASSLGTFTDTQYF.

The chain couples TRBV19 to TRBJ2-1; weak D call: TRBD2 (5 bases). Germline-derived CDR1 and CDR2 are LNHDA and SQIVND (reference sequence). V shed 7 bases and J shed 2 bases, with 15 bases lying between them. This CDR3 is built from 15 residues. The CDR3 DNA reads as TGTGCCAGTAACATAATGGCGGGTACCTACAATGAGCAGTTCTTC. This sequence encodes CASNIMAGTYNEQFF.

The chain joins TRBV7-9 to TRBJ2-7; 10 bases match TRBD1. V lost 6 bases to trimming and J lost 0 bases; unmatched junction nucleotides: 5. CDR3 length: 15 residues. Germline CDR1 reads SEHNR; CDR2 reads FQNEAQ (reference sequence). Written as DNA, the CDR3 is TGTGCCAGCAGTCCCGGGACAGGGGCCTCCTACGAGCAGTACTTC. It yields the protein CASSPGTGASYEQYF.

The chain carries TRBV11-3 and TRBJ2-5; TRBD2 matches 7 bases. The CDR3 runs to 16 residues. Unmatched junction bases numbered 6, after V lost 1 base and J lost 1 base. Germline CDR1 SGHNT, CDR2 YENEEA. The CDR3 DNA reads TGTGCCAGCAGCTTAGTATGGGAGGGTCCCCAAGAGACCCAGTACTTC. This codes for CASSLVWEGPQETQYF.

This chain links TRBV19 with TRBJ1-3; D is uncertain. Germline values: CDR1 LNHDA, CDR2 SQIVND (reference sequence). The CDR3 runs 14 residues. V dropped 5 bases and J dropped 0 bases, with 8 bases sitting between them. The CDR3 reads CASSSRGSGNTIYF. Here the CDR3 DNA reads TGTGCCAGTAGTTCCCGGGGCTCTGGAAACACCATATATTTT.

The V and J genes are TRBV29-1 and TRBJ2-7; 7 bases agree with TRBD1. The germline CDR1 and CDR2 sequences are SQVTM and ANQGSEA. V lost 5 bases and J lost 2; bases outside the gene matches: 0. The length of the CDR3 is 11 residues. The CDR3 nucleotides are TGCAGCGTTCAGGGGGCCTACGAGCAGTACTTC. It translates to CSVQGAYEQYF.

As DNA, the CDR3 is TGTGCCAGCAGCTTAGGGGGACAGGGGAACACTGAAGCTTTCTTT. Protein product: CASSLGGQGNTEAFF. V gene TRBV11-3 combines with J gene TRBJ1-1, with TRBD1 identical over 9 bases. There are 15 residues in the CDR3. CDR1 and CDR2 from the germline V gene are SGHNT and YENEEA. The V segment lost 1 base and the J segment 1 base; nucleotides outside the gene matches: 1.

CDR3 sequence: CATSRVREVGKLFF. For the CDR3, the DNA is TGTGCCACCAGCAGAGTTAGGGAGGTTGGAAAACTGTTTTTT. J is TRBJ1-4 and V is TRBV15; D gene unclear. Germline V gene sequence: CDR1 LNHNV, CDR2 YYDKDF (reference sequence). V was trimmed by 1 base and J by 10 bases, leaving 13 bases between them. There are 14 residues in the CDR3.

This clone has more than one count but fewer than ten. The CDR3 loop is CASRGPNTGELFF. In DNA, the CDR3 is TGTGCCAGTAGAGGTCCGAACACCGGGGAGCTGTTTTTT. The chain links TRBV19 to TRBJ2-2; D unclear. Deletions cut 6 bases from V and 0 bases from J, with 5 bases between. The CDR3 covers 13 residues. Germline lookup yields CDR1 LNHDA and CDR2 SQIVND (reference sequence).

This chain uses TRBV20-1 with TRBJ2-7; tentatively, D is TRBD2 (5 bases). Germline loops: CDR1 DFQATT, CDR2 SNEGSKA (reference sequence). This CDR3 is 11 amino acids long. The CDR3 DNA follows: TGCAGCGGAGGAGAGTATGGCGAGCAGTACTTC. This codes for CSGGEYGEQYF.

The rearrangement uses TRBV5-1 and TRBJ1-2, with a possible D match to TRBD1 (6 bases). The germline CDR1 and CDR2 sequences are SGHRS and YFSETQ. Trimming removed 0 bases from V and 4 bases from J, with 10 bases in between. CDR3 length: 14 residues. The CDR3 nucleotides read TGCGCCAGCAGCTTGGGGACAGCGAGCTATGGCTACACCTTC. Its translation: CASSLGTASYGYTF. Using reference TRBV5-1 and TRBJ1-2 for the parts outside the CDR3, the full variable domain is KAGVTQTPRYLIKTRGQQVTLSCSPISGHRSVSWYQQTPGQGLQFLFEYFSETQRNKGNFPGRFSGRQFSNSRSEMNVSTLELGDSALYLCASSLGTASYGYTFGSGTRLTVV.

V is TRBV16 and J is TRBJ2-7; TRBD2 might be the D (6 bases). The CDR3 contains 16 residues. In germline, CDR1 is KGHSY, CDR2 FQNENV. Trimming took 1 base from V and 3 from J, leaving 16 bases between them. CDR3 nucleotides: TGTGCCAGCAGCCAATTAGTGGGGGAGGCAATCTACGAGCAGTACTTC. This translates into CASSQLVGEAIYEQYF.

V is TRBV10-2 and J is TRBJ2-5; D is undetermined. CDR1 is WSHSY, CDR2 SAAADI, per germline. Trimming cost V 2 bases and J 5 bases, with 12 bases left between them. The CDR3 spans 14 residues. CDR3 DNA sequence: TGCGCCAGCAGTGAGAGTAATGCCATCGAGACCCAGTACTTC. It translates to CASSESNAIETQYF.

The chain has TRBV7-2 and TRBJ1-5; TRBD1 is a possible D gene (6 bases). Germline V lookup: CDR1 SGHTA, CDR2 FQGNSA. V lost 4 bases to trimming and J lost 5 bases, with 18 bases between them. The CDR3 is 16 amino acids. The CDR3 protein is CASSSTYRDADQPQHF. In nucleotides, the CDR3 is TGTGCCAGCAGCTCCACGTACAGGGACGCCGATCAGCCCCAGCATTTT.

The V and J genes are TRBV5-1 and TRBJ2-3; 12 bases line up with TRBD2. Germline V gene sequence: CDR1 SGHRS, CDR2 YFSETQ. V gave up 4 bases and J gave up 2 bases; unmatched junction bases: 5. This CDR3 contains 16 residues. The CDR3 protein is CASSTGLAGYTDTQYF. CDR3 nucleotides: TGCGCCAGCAGCACCGGACTAGCGGGGTACACAGATACGCAGTATTTT.

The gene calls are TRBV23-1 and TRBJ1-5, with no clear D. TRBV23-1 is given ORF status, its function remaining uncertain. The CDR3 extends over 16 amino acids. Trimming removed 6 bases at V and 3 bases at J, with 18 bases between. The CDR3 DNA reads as TGCGCCAGCAGCTGTGAGAGGGAAGGAGTCAATCAGCCCCAGCATTTT. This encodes CASSCEREGVNQPQHF.

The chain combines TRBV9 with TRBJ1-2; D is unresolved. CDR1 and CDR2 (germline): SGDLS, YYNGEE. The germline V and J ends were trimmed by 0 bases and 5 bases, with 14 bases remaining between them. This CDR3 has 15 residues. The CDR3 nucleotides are TGTGCCAGCAGCGTAGACCCGGTACGGGGATATGGCTACACCTTC. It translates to CASSVDPVRGYGYTF.

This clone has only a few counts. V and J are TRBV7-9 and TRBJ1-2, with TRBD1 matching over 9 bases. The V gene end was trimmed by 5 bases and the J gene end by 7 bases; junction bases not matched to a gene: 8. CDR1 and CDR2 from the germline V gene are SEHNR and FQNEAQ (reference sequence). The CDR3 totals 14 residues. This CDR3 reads CASSRTGEESGYTF. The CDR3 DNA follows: TGTGCCAGCAGCCGGACAGGGGAGGAGTCTGGCTACACCTTC.

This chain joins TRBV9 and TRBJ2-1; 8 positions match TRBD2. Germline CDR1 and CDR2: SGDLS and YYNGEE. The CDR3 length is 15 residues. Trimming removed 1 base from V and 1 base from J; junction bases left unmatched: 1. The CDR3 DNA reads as TGTGCCAGCAGCGTAAGCGGGGGTTCCTACAATGAGCAGTTCTTC. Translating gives CASSVSGGSYNEQFF.

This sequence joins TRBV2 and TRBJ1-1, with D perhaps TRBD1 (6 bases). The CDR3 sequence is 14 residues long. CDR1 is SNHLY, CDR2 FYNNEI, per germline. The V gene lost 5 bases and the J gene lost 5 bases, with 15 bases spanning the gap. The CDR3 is CASSTTSGQTEAFF. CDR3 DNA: TGTGCCAGCAGTACTACATCCGGACAGACTGAAGCTTTCTTT.